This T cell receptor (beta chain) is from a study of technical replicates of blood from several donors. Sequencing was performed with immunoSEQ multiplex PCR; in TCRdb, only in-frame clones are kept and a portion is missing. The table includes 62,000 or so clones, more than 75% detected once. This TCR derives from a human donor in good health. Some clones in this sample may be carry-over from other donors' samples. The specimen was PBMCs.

CDR3 DNA sequence: TGTGCCAGCAGCTTAGGAAGACTAGCAGGCTCCTACAATGAGCAGTTCTTC. It specifies CASSLGRLAGSYNEQFF. The chain carries TRBV7-9 and TRBJ2-1; 7 bases are a match to TRBD2. The CDR3 is 17 residues long. Per the germline V gene, CDR1 is SEHNR and CDR2 is FQNEAQ (reference sequence). J gave up 0 bases and V 1 base, and 6 bases lay outside the gene matches.